A single sample is the source of the 13 T cell receptor beta chains below, sequenced in a study of T cell responses to AZD1222 COVID-19 vaccine. This table comes from immunoSEQ multiplex PCR, and its TCRdb copy is limited to in-frame clones, with some not included. Of 100,000 or so clones listed, approximately 91% are singletons. This sample comprised peripheral blood, obtained on day 0 of AZD1222 vaccination. These receptors were collected from an adult in good health.

The V and J genes are TRBV6-5 and TRBJ1-1; D gene ambiguous. V was cut by 6 bases and J by 4 bases, with 18 bases left in between. The CDR3 consists of 15 residues. The germline V gene has CDR1 MNHEY and CDR2 SVGAGI. CDR3 loop: CASSTLGRRGTEAFF. The DNA of the CDR3 is TGTGCCAGCAGCACCCTGGGTAGGCGGGGCACTGAAGCTTTCTTT.

The chain uses TRBV6-5 and TRBJ1-4; 9 nucleotides agree with TRBD1. V lost 5 bases and J lost 5; bases outside the gene matches: 3. The length of the CDR3 is 14 residues. Germline-derived CDR1 and CDR2 are MNHEY and SVGAGI. In DNA, the CDR3 is TGTGCCAGCAGTCTGACAGGGGGGAATGAAAAACTGTTTTTT. Protein sequence: CASSLTGGNEKLFF.

The chain is built from TRBV5-6 and TRBJ1-4; the D is unclear. The CDR3 length is 14 residues. Germline V gives CDR1 SGHDT, CDR2 YYEEEE. Trimming removed 4 bases from V and 2 bases from J, with 9 bases in between. In DNA form, the CDR3 reads TGTGCCAGCAGCGCCCGGACGACTAATGAAAAACTGTTTTTT. It encodes CASSARTTNEKLFF.

This clone was found a few times. The J gene is TRBJ1-1, the V gene TRBV19; D remains ambiguous. Germline assignment: CDR1 LNHDA and CDR2 SQIVND (reference sequence). The CDR3 has 11 residues. The ends were cut back, 3 bases at V and 1 base at J, with 0 bases in the middle. The CDR3 DNA is TGTGCCAGTAGTATGAACACTGAAGCTTTCTTT. It codes for CASSMNTEAFF.

This chain joins TRBV6-5 and TRBJ1-5; possible D gene TRBD1, 6 bases. The V end was cut by 5 bases, the J end by 7 bases, with 18 bases between. This CDR3 region has 15 residues. Germline V gene sequence: CDR1 MNHEY, CDR2 SVGAGI. Here the CDR3 DNA reads TGTGCCAGCAGTAACCAGAGGGGGGAAGCCCAGCCCCAGCATTTT. Its translation is CASSNQRGEAQPQHF.

This CDR3 is CASKDGTNTGELFF. In DNA, the CDR3 is TGTGCCAGCAAGGACGGGACGAACACCGGGGAGCTGTTTTTT. The V gene is TRBV11-3, the J gene TRBJ2-2; TRBD2 is a possible D gene (5 bases). Trimming took off 7 bases at V and 0 bases at J, with 9 bases between the two ends. CDR1 and CDR2 from the germline V gene are SGHNT and YENEEA. The length of the CDR3 is 14 residues.

The chain combines TRBV27 with TRBJ1-4, with a possible D match to TRBD1 (5 bases). The V end lost 3 bases, the J end lost 2 bases, and 13 bases lay between the germline ends. Per the germline V gene, CDR1 is MNHEY and CDR2 is SMNVEV (reference sequence). The CDR3 is made up of 16 amino acids. The CDR3 sequence: CASSLGGWTTNEKLFF. The CDR3 DNA is TGTGCCAGCAGTTTGGGGGGATGGACGACTAATGAAAAACTGTTTTTT.

The V gene is TRBV28, the J gene TRBJ2-7, with 9 bases lining up with TRBD2. CDR1 is MDHEN and CDR2 is SYDVKM in the germline V gene. V dropped 9 bases and J dropped 0; count of bases not matched to a gene: 6. The CDR3 is 14 residues long. The CDR3 coding sequence is TGTGCCAGTTCTAGCGGGGTCCTCTCCTACGAGCAGTACTTC. Translation: CASSSGVLSYEQYF.

CDR3 DNA: TGTGCCAGCAGCACCCCGGGACAGGGGGCTAGATGGGGCTACACCTTC. It yields the protein CASSTPGQGARWGYTF. The chain is built from TRBV9 and TRBJ1-2; 12 nucleotides align to TRBD1. Germline V gives CDR1 SGDLS, CDR2 YYNGEE. The CDR3 consists of 16 residues. V shed 4 bases and J 8 bases; nucleotides not matched to a gene: 12.

The table lists this clone with a count of one. The chain has TRBV29-1 and TRBJ2-3, with D hard to call. The CDR3 covers 12 residues. Germline values: CDR1 SQVTM, CDR2 ANQGSEA. V shed 1 base and J shed 4 bases, with 6 bases lying between them. The CDR3 coding sequence is TGCAGCGTTGAAGTGGGCGCAGATACGCAGTATTTT. Protein: CSVEVGADTQYF.

The CDR3: CASSQEYSNYGYTF. Written as DNA, the CDR3 is TGCGCCAGCAGCCAAGAATATTCTAACTATGGCTACACCTTC. The V call is TRBV4-1, the J call TRBJ1-2, with D unresolved. Germline V gene lookup returns CDR1 MGHRA and CDR2 YSYEKL. There are 14 residues in the CDR3. V lost 0 bases, J lost 0 bases, and 5 bases lay in between.

The rearrangement links TRBV6-5 to TRBJ2-1; possible D gene TRBD2, 6 bases. This CDR3 region has 15 residues. Germline V gene sequence: CDR1 MNHEY, CDR2 SVGAGI. V lost 6 bases and J lost 8, with 20 bases in between. The CDR3 here is CASSHKGGASDEQFF. In DNA, the CDR3 is TGTGCCAGCAGCCACAAGGGCGGGGCCTCGGATGAGCAGTTCTTC.

The table lists this clone with a few counts. J is TRBJ1-1 and V is TRBV23-1, with D perhaps matching TRBD1 (6 bases). TRBV23-1 is assigned to the ORF class and has an uncertain function. The germline V and J ends were trimmed by 8 bases and 1 base, with 17 bases remaining between them. This CDR3 spans 15 amino acids. CDR3 amino acids: CASRRKGQPNTEAFF. CDR3 nucleotides: TGCGCCAGCCGGCGGAAAGGACAGCCGAACACTGAAGCTTTCTTT.